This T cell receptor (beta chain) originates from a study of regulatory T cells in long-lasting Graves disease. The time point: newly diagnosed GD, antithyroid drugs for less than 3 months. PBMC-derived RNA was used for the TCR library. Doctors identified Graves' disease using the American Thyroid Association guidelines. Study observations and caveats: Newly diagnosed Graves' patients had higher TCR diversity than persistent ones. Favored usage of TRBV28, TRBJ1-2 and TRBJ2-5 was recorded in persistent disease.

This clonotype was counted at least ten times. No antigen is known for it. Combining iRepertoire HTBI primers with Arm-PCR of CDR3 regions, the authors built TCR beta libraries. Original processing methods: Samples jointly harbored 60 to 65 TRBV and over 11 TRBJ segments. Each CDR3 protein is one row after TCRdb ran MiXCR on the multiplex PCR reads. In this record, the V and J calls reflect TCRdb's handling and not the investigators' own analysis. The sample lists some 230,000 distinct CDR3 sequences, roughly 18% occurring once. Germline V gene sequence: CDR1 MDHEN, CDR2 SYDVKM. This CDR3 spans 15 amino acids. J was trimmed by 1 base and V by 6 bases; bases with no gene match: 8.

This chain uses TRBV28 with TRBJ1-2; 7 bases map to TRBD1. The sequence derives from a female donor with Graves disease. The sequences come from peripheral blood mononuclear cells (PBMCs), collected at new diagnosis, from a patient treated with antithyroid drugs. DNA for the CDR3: TGTGCCAGCAGAAGAACAGGGGTTTTTAACTATGGCTACACCTTC. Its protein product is CASRRTGVFNYGYTF.